Below, 20 T cell receptor beta chains from the same sample are listed, as sequenced in a study of a mutant IDH1 vaccine in newly diagnosed glioma. Some clones are missing from TCRdb's copy, which holds only in-frame ones; the method was immunoSEQ multiplex PCR. The sample gives more than 35,000 clones, roughly 79% of which show up once; roughly 5% is in the top ten. The time point: week 23, last vaccination. Topical imiquimod accompanied each vaccine dose, which consisted of 300 ug of mutant IDH1 20-mer peptide. These receptors' antigens are unknown. The source was PBMCs, collected from a glioma patient whose treatment included an IDH1 peptide vaccine. The receptors derive from a man between 40 and 49 years old with glioma.

This chain connects TRBV7-8 to TRBJ1-5; 7 nucleotides agree with TRBD1. Germline CDR1 is SGHVS and CDR2 is FQNEAQ. The CDR3 totals 14 residues. The ends lost 4 bases at V and 3 bases at J; junction bases unmatched: 3. Here the CDR3 DNA reads TGTGCCAGCAGCTGGGGGACAGTCAATCAGCCCCAGCATTTT. Translated: CASSWGTVNQPQHF.

The genes are TRBV25-1 and TRBJ1-6, with TRBD1 matching 7 bases. CDR1 and CDR2 (germline): MGHDK, SYGVNS. This CDR3 is 14 amino acids long. J was trimmed by 10 bases and V by 3 bases; bases with no gene match: 6. The CDR3 sequence is CASSEQGVDSPLHF. The CDR3 region has the DNA TGTGCCAGCAGTGAGCAGGGGGTGGACTCACCCCTCCACTTT.

The chain combines TRBV4-3 with TRBJ1-4; no definite D call. CDR1 and CDR2 from the germline V gene are LGHNA and YSLEER. The CDR3 runs to 16 residues. Trimming left V 4 bases short and J 0 bases short, with 12 bases between. The CDR3 spells CASSPNSLATNEKLFF. As DNA, the CDR3 is TGCGCCAGCAGCCCGAACAGTCTTGCAACTAATGAAAAACTGTTTTTT.

This chain joins TRBV18 and TRBJ1-1, with 7 bases aligning to TRBD1. The V and J ends lost 3 bases and 5 bases, in that order; junction bases with no gene match: 3. The CDR3 has 13 amino acids. CDR1 and CDR2 (germline): KGHSH, LQKENI. The CDR3 DNA reads TGTGCCAGCTCACCGACAGGGATGACTGAAGCTTTCTTT. Its translation: CASSPTGMTEAFF. The full variable domain, its missing parts supplied by reference TRBV18 and TRBJ1-1, is NAGVMQNPRHLVRRRGQEARLRCSPMKGHSHVYWYRQLPEEGLKFMVYLQKENIIDESGMPKERFSAEFPKEGPSILRIQQVVRGDSAAYFCASSPTGMTEAFFGQGTRLTVV.

This rearrangement joins TRBV6-5 to TRBJ2-7, with 10 bases that match TRBD1. Trimming removed 10 bases from V and 2 bases from J; junction bases left unmatched: 5. In germline, CDR1 is MNHEY, CDR2 SVGAGI. The CDR3 consists of 13 residues. The CDR3 protein is CATTGTGAYEQYF. CDR3 nucleotide sequence: TGTGCCACCACCGGGACAGGGGCCTACGAGCAGTACTTC.

The V and J genes are TRBV7-9 and TRBJ2-7, with a tentative D call TRBD1 (6 bases). There are 14 residues in the CDR3. CDR1 SEHNR and CDR2 FQNEAQ come from the germline V gene (reference sequence). With 6 bases removed from V and 4 bases from J, the gap between germline ends came to 16 bases. CDR3 DNA: TGTGCCAGCAGTTCTAGGGACAACCCTTACGAGCAGTACTTC. It is translated as CASSSRDNPYEQYF.

The chain recombines TRBV5-1 with TRBJ1-1, with no clear D. CDR3 length: 16 residues. The V gene's germline CDR1 is SGHRS and CDR2 YFSETQ. The V end was cut by 0 bases, the J end by 0 bases, with 12 bases between. DNA of the CDR3: TGCGCCAGCAGCTTGGTCCCCGGGCAACTGAACACTGAAGCTTTCTTT. This translates into CASSLVPGQLNTEAFF.

V and J are TRBV23-1 and TRBJ2-3; TRBD2 matches 11 bases. TRBV23-1 is recorded as an ORF, its role being uncertain. The CDR3 spans 14 residues. Trimming removed 10 bases from V and 7 bases from J; junction bases left unmatched: 10. DNA of the CDR3: TGCGCCAACCCTCCTAGCGGGGGGCCTCATACGCAGTATTTT. This encodes CANPPSGGPHTQYF.

The V call is TRBV5-6, the J call TRBJ2-5; TRBD2 matches at 9 bases. This CDR3 region has 15 residues. Germline V lookup: CDR1 SGHDT, CDR2 YYEEEE. V shed 2 bases, J shed 0 bases, and the junction held 2 bases outside the gene matches. This chain's CDR3 is CASSFLAGYQETQYF. Written as DNA, the CDR3 is TGTGCCAGCAGCTTCCTAGCGGGGTACCAAGAGACCCAGTACTTC.

V is TRBV5-5 and J is TRBJ2-3, with TRBD2 matching 11 bases. Germline lookup yields CDR1 SGHKS and CDR2 YYEKEE (reference sequence). Losses at the gene ends were 4 bases for V and 0 bases for J; bases not matched to a gene: 13. This CDR3 is 19 amino acids long. The CDR3 nucleotides read TGTGCCAGCAGCCAAGGGGAGGCTAGCGGGAGGTTGAGCACAGATACGCAGTATTTT. Translated: CASSQGEASGRLSTDTQYF.

The chain joins TRBV11-2 to TRBJ2-7; 10 bases match TRBD2. Unmatched junction bases numbered 3, after V lost 3 bases and J lost 7 bases. The CDR3 sequence is 13 residues long. Germline-derived CDR1 and CDR2 are SGHAT and FQNNGV. CDR3 sequence reads: CASSFSSGGEQYF. The CDR3, as DNA: TGTGCCAGCAGCTTTAGTAGCGGGGGGGAGCAGTACTTC.

This clone was seen a handful of times. The chain combines TRBV30 with TRBJ1-5; no firm D call. The V end was cut by 3 bases, the J end by 6 bases, with 12 bases between. Germline-derived CDR1 and CDR2 are GTSNPN and SVGIG (reference sequence). The length of the CDR3 is 13 residues. CDR3 in DNA: TGTGCCTGGAGAGGCGAGGACGGTCAGCCCCAGCATTTT. Translation: CAWRGEDGQPQHF. Full variable domain (remainder filled in from reference TRBV30 and TRBJ1-5): SQTIHQWPATLVQPVGSPLSLECTVEGTSNPNLYWYRQAAGRGLQLLFYSVGIGQISSEVPQNLSASRPQDRQFILSSKKLLLSDSGFYLCAWRGEDGQPQHFGDGTRLSIL.

The table lists this clone with a few counts. This chain uses TRBV9 with TRBJ1-5; D gene ambiguous. The CDR3 contains 13 residues. Germline loops: CDR1 SGDLS, CDR2 YYNGEE. Trimming took 0 bases from V and 6 from J, leaving 7 bases between them. CDR3 residues: CASSVEEGQPQHF. In nucleotides, the CDR3 is TGTGCCAGCAGCGTAGAGGAGGGTCAGCCCCAGCATTTT.

V gene TRBV7-2 combines with J gene TRBJ2-7; D is undetermined. CDR3 length equals 14 residues. The ends were cut back, 5 bases at V and 0 bases at J, with 11 bases in the middle. Germline lookup yields CDR1 SGHTA and CDR2 FQGNSA. The CDR3 here is CASSPGRFSYEQYF. The CDR3 coding sequence is TGTGCCAGCAGCCCTGGCAGGTTCTCCTACGAGCAGTACTTC. The full variable domain, in which reference TRBV7-2 and TRBJ2-7 provide the parts outside the CDR3, is GAGVSQSPSNKVTEKGKDVELRCDPISGHTALYWYRQSLGQGLEFLIYFQGNSAPDKSGLPSDRFSAERTGGSVSTLTIQRTQQEDSAVYLCASSPGRFSYEQYFGPGTRLTVT.

This rearrangement joins TRBV13 to TRBJ1-3; 9 bases are a match to TRBD1. The V and J ends lost 5 bases and 4 bases, in that order; junction bases with no gene match: 9. The CDR3 length is 16 residues. Germline lookup yields CDR1 PRHDT and CDR2 FYEKMQ (reference sequence). CDR3 region: CASSARQGGYGNTIYF. CDR3 DNA sequence: TGTGCCAGCAGCGCCCGACAGGGGGGCTACGGAAACACCATATATTTT.

The chain carries TRBV28 and TRBJ1-2, with a tentative D call TRBD1 (5 bases). The V end lost 3 bases, the J end lost 1 base, and 9 bases lay between the germline ends. The CDR3 totals 14 residues. Germline V lookup: CDR1 MDHEN, CDR2 SYDVKM. The CDR3 DNA follows: TGTGCCAGCAGTTTGGGGGGAGGTAACTATGGCTACACCTTC. Translated: CASSLGGGNYGYTF.

V is TRBV5-1 and J is TRBJ2-1; D unresolved. CDR1 is SGHRS, CDR2 YFSETQ, per germline. V was pared by 5 bases and J by 6 bases, with 9 bases between. This CDR3 region has 12 residues. The CDR3 here is CASRPGGNEQFF. CDR3 DNA sequence: TGCGCCAGCAGGCCCGGTGGCAATGAGCAGTTCTTC.

The V gene is TRBV11-2, the J gene TRBJ2-1, with 10 bases identical to TRBD2. Germline CDR1 is SGHAT and CDR2 is FQNNGV. This CDR3 spans 17 amino acids. J gave up 5 bases and V 5 bases, and 12 bases lay outside the gene matches. The CDR3 DNA sequence: TGTGCCAGCAGCATATTAGCGGGAGGTTTTCGTCACAATGAGCAGTTCTTC. Residues: CASSILAGGFRHNEQFF.

The CDR3 sequence is CASIDRGTGELFF. The CDR3 nucleotides read TGTGCCAGCATAGATCGGGGAACCGGGGAGCTGTTTTTT. The chain carries TRBV28 and TRBJ2-2, with a possible D match to TRBD2 (5 bases). The CDR3 covers 13 residues. The V end lost 7 bases, the J end lost 5 bases, and 11 bases lay between the germline ends. Looked up from germline, CDR1 is MDHEN and CDR2 is SYDVKM.

This chain links TRBV4-2 with TRBJ2-7; 11 bases align to TRBD2. Germline CDR1 is LGHNA and CDR2 is YNFKEQ. The CDR3 contains 20 residues. The V and J ends lost 3 bases and 0 bases, in that order; junction bases with no gene match: 16. CDR3 residues: CASSQAAAGTSGTSSYEQYF. Here the CDR3 DNA reads TGTGCCAGCAGCCAGGCCGCAGCCGGGACTAGCGGAACGAGCTCCTACGAGCAGTACTTC.